The entry that follows covers one T cell receptor (beta chain) sequence. What it binds is unknown. Per the germline V gene, CDR1 is DFQATT and CDR2 is SNEGSKA (reference sequence). The CDR3 length is 13 residues. Trimming stripped 2 bases from V and 0 bases from J, with 8 bases between. This sample was included in a study of identical twins. Whole-study results and caveats: While abundant cord blood beta clonotypes carried fewer insertions, memory repertoires showed no such pattern.

TCRdb reprocessed the 5' RACE reads with MiXCR, giving one entry per CDR3 protein. The sample has about 220,000 distinct CDR3 sequences, approximately 8% seen once; the top ten hold under 6.5%. The data were also submitted as part of a second study, on yellow fever vaccine responses in identical twins. That paper states: Twins reportedly had a vaccine T cell response that seemed partly convergent, partly personalized.

The sample comprised CD8+ T cells sorted from blood. The V gene is TRBV20-1, the J gene TRBJ2-7; D may be TRBD2 (5 bases). This receptor was obtained from a woman aged 18-35 years in good health. CDR3 amino acids: CSARRESSYEQYF. For the CDR3, the DNA is TGCAGTGCTAGAAGGGAGAGCTCCTACGAGCAGTACTTC.